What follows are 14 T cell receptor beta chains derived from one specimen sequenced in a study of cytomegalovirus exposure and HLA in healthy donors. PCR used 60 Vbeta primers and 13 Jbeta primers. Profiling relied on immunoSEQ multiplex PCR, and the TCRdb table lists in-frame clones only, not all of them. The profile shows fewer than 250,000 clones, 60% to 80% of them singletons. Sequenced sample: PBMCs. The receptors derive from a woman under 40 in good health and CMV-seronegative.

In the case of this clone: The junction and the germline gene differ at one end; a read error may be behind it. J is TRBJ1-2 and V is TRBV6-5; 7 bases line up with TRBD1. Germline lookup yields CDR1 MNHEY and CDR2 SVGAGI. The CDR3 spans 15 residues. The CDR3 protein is CASSYNRQGWNGYAF. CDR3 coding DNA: TGTGCCAGCAGTTACAACCGACAGGGTTGGAATGGCTACGCCTTC.

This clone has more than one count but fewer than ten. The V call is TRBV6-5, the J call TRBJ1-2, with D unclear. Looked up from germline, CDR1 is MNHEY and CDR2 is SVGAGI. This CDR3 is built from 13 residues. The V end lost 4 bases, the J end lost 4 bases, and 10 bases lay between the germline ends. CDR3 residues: CASSSGEGYGYTF. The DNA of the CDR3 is TGTGCCAGCAGTTCAGGCGAAGGCTATGGCTACACCTTC.

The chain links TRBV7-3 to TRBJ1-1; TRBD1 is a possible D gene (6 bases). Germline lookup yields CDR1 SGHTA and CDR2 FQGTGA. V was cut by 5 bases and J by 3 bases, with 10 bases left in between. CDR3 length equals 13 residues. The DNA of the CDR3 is TGTGCCAGCAGCACCAACAGGGACACTGAAGCTTTCTTT. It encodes CASSTNRDTEAFF. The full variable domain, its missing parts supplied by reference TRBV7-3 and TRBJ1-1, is GAGVSQTPSNKVTEKGKYVELRCDPISGHTALYWYRQSLGQGPEFLIYFQGTGAADDSGLPNDRFFAVRPEGSVSTLKIQRTERGDSAVYLCASSTNRDTEAFFGQGTRLTVV.

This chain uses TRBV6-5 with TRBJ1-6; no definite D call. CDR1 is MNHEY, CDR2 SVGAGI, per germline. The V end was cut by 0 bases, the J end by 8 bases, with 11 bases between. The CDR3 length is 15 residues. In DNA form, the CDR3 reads TGTGCCAGCAGTTACTCGATCAACTTTGATTCACCCCTCCACTTT. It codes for CASSYSINFDSPLHF.

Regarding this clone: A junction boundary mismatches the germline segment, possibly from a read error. Here the CDR3 DNA reads TGTTCCAGCAGGGGCGCAGGGGTCAGGTACGGGCAGTACTTC. Protein product: CSSRGAGVRYGQYF. V gene TRBV7-9 combines with J gene TRBJ2-7, with a possible D match to TRBD1 (6 bases). CDR1 SEHNR and CDR2 FQNEAQ come from the germline V gene (reference sequence). There are 14 residues in the CDR3.

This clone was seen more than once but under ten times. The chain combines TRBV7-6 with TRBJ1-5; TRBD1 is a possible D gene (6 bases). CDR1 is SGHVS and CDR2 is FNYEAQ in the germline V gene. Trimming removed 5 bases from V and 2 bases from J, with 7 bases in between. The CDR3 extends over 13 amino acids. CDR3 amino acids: CASSPGGNQPQHF. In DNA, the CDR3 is TGTGCCAGCAGCCCAGGGGGCAATCAGCCCCAGCATTTT.

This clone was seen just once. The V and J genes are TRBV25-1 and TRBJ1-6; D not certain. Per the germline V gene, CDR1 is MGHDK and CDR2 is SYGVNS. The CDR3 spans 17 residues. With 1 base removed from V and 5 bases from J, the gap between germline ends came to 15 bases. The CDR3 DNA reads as TGTGCCAGCAGTGAATTAGGTCCTAGACTCAATAATTCACCCCTCCACTTT. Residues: CASSELGPRLNNSPLHF.

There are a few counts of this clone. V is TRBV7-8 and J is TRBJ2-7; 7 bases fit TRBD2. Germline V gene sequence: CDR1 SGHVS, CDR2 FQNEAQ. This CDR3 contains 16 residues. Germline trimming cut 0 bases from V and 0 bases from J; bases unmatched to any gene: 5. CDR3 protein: CASSLAGGPSSYEQYF. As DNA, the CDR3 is TGTGCCAGCAGCTTAGCGGGAGGGCCCAGCTCCTACGAGCAGTACTTC.

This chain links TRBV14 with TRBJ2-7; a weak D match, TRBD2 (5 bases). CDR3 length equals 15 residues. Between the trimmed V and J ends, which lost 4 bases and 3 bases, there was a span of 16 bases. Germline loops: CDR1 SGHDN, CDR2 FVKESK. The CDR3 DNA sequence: TGTGCCAGCAGCCTACTAGGCACGAGTAGCTACGAGCAGTACTTC. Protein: CASSLLGTSSYEQYF.

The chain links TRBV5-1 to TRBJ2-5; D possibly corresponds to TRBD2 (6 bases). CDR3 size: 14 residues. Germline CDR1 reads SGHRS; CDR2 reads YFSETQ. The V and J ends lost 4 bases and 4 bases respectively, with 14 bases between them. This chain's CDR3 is CASSRDTSPETQYF. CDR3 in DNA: TGCGCCAGCAGCCGTGACACTAGCCCAGAGACCCAGTACTTC.

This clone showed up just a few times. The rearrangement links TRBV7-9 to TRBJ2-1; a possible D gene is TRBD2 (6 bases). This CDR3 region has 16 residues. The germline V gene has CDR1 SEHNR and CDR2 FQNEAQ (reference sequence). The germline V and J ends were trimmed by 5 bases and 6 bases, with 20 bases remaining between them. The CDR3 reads CASSLMRGIEGNEQFF. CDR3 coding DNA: TGTGCCAGCAGCCTGATGCGGGGAATCGAGGGCAATGAGCAGTTCTTC.

The CDR3 here is CASSLRTSSNEQFF. DNA for the CDR3: TGCGCCAGCAGCTTAAGGACTAGCAGCAATGAGCAGTTCTTC. This chain links TRBV5-1 with TRBJ2-1, with TRBD2 matching over 8 bases. Germline V gene lookup returns CDR1 SGHRS and CDR2 YFSETQ. With V trimmed by 2 bases and J by 6 bases, 4 bases remained unmatched. This CDR3 has 14 amino acids.

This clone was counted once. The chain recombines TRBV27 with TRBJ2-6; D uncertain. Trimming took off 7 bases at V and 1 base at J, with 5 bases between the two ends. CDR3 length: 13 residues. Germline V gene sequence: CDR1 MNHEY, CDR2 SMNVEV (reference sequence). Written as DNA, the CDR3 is TGTGCCAGCACCCCTTCTGGGGCCAACGTCCTGACTTTC. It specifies CASTPSGANVLTF.

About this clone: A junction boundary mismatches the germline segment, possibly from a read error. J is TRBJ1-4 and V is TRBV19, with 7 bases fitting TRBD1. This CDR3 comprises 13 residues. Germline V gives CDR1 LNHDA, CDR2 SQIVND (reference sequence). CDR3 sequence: CASSLDRAEKLFF. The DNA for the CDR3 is TGTGCCAGTAGTTTAGACAGGGCTGAAAAACTGTTTTTT.